This TCR beta chain was captured by sequencing in a study of blood T cell repertoires in COVID-19 (dated by TCRdb to the early 2020s). At the level of the whole study: Samples covering the acute and convalescent phases of COVID-19 were provided by collaborators in the United States, Italy and Spain. The prospective study material was composed of cDNA or gDNA derived from T cells, B-cell-depleted T cells, or PBMCs. The dataset comprised deeply sampled blood TCRbeta repertoires from subjects exposed to, actively infected with, or recovered from COVID-19. The repertoires were released in a freely available public database intended as a resource for research on the immune response to SARS-CoV-2. Samples were obtained from the ongoing ImmuneRACE study (first 160 participants) and from about 1,300 subjects provided by 6 global collaborators. Nearly every sample came with metadata listing a de-identified subject ID, COVID-19 status, age in years and sex. HLA class I and class II types, where available, came from metadata supplied by the sample provider rather than from assay-based typing. Overall study outcomes, separate from this receptor: How much clinical and demographic metadata was included differed by source and by participant, and the metadata was provided uncurated.

TCRbeta CDR3 regions were amplified from genomic DNA by means of the immunoSEQ Assay, a bias-controlled multiplex PCR. From the authors' description of their analysis: Within the assay, amplification of reference gene primers was used to estimate how many nucleated cells each sample contained. To quantify the absolute abundance of each unique TCRbeta CDR3 rearrangement, sequence reads were collapsed and filtered. Productive Simpson clonality was computed per sample as the square root of Simpson's diversity index over productive rearrangements. Drawn from immuneACCESS, this table holds only the in-frame rearrangements with V and J called that TCRdb kept. Clones are partly lost; checked studies trace under half to an unresolved V gene and leave the rest unexplained. V, J and clone size reflect that table, while D and trimming were determined from the DNA. In this sample the table shows under 200,000 clones, approximately 88% of which occur a single time. The ten top clones hold 13% to 15% of the sample.

As for this clone: This clone's antigen is unknown. One base away there is no much larger clone; base qualities are not given.

The CDR3, from cysteine to phenylalanine, totals 16 residues. The read is trimmed to its CDR3 DNA, 48 bases read in frame from base 1. The germline V gene specifies SGHRS as CDR1 and YFSETQ as CDR2. V and J lose 4 bases and 2 bases, and a span of 17 bases separates them. The collaborating institutions used their own protocols to collect whole blood in K2EDTA tubes. For TCRbeta analysis, collaborator samples were shipped as frozen whole blood, as isolated PBMCs, or as DNA extracted from either sample type. The sequenced material came from peripheral blood. This chain is built from TRBV5-1 and TRBJ2-3; TRBD2 could be the D gene, as 7 bases match. This clonotype originated in a young man with active or convalescent COVID-19. In nucleotides, the sequence is TGCGCCAGCAGCAACGGACAGCGGGGACCCACAGATACGCAGTATTTT. It translates to CASSNGQRGPTDTQYF.